Listed below are T cell receptor beta chains from one sample, sequenced in a study of T-cell reconstitution after alpha-beta-depleted transplantation in children. TCRdb passed the PCR reads through MiXCR, listing each CDR3 protein once. This table holds 580,000 or so distinct CDR3 sequences, roughly 24% found once. Here the sequenced sample was PBMCs, mostly from graft donor cells, taken 360 days after TCRalphabeta/CD19-depleted stem cell transplant. The receptor source for this set is a boy under three years old who had a stem cell transplant for acute myeloid leukemia, so the T cells may come from the graft donor. Both conserved end residues are part of each CDR3. The D gene is left open where the match is weak. Some rows mark clone size as missing; the rest say once, few, many or name a class of expanded clone.

TRBJ2-3 | - | TRBV6-2/TRBV6-3 | few | CASSYSVREVTQGNPGTQYF | TGTGCCAGCAGTTACTCTGTCAGGGAAGTTACCCAGGGGAATCCGGGTACGCAGTATTTT
TRBJ2-3 | TRBD1 | TRBV4-1 | - | CASSQIGTGAGGDTQYF | TGCGCCAGCAGCCAAATAGGGACAGGCGCTGGGGGAGATACGCAGTATTTT
TRBJ2-1 | - | TRBV7-6 | many | CASSSGRNEQFF | TGTGCCAGCAGCTCTGGGAGAAATGAGCAGTTCTTC
TRBJ1-1 | - | TRBV5-1 | - | CASSRVGSTEAFF | TGCGCCAGCAGCAGGGTAGGGAGCACTGAAGCTTTCTTT
TRBJ2-1 | - | TRBV12-3/TRBV12-4 | - | CASSFSRRRDNEQFF | TGTGCCAGCAGTTTCTCCCGACGCAGGGACAATGAGCAGTTCTTC
TRBJ1-2 | - | TRBV4-3 | - | CASSQDPLKGGYTF | TGCGCCAGCAGCCAAGATCCCCTAAAGGGTGGCTACACCTTC
TRBJ2-1 | - | TRBV2 | few | CASSEPPRGNEQFF | TGTGCCAGCAGTGAACCGCCCAGGGGCAATGAGCAGTTCTTC
TRBJ1-6 | - | TRBV7-2 | many | CASSHAVGRALHF | TGTGCCAGCAGCCACGCGGTAGGGCGAGCCCTCCACTTT
TRBJ2-1 | TRBD1 | TRBV6-6 | - | CASSYAGGHEQFF | TGTGCCAGCAGTTACGCAGGGGGTCATGAGCAGTTCTTC
TRBJ2-3 | - | TRBV24-1 | - | CATSPLSTDTQYF | TGTGCCACCAGTCCCCTCAGCACAGATACGCAGTATTTT
TRBJ1-1 | - | TRBV3-1 | - | CASSQDLSWGPDTEAFF | TGTGCCAGCAGCCAAGATCTTTCCTGGGGCCCGGACACTGAAGCTTTCTTT
TRBJ2-2 | TRBD2 | TRBV20-1 | - | CCGMRAGGNTGELFF | TGCTGTGGGATGCGAGCGGGGGGAAACACCGGGGAGCTGTTTTTT
TRBJ2-5 | - | TRBV29-1 | many | CSVVGPSRGQETQYF | TGCAGCGTTGTTGGGCCCAGCCGGGGCCAAGAGACCCAGTACTTC
TRBJ1-4 | - | TRBV6-1 | few | CASSMGRPATNEKLFF | TGTGCCAGCAGTATGGGCAGGCCTGCAACTAATGAAAAACTGTTTTTT
TRBJ1-1 | TRBD1 | TRBV29-1 | - | CSVWDSMNTEAFF | TGCAGCGTCTGGGACAGCATGAACACTGAAGCTTTCTTT
TRBJ2-7 | TRBD1 | TRBV10-3 | - | CAILLRGNEQYF | TGTGCCATACTTCTCAGGGGGAACGAGCAGTACTTC
TRBJ2-6 | - | TRBV5-1 | few | CASSVGQQNVLTF | TGCGCCAGCAGCGTAGGACAGCAGAACGTCCTGACTTTC
TRBJ1-1 | - | TRBV29-1 | many | CSAGTRMNTEAFF | TGCAGCGCCGGGACTCGGATGAACACTGAAGCTTTCTTT
TRBJ1-2 | - | TRBV5-1 | - | CASSVRPQGRNYGYTF | TGCGCCAGCAGCGTTCGACCCCAGGGGCGTAACTATGGCTACACCTTC
TRBJ2-2 | - | TRBV5-5 | - | CASSNPQNTGELFF | TGTGCCAGCAGCAATCCCCAGAACACCGGGGAGCTGTTTTTT
TRBJ1-3 | - | TRBV6-5 | - | CASSYSGWGSRNTIYF | TGTGCCAGCAGTTACTCGGGGTGGGGCTCAAGAAACACCATATATTTT
TRBJ2-2 | - | TRBV6-1 | many | CASSAGLASGELFF | TGTGCCAGCAGTGCGGGACTCGCGTCCGGGGAGCTGTTTTTT
TRBJ2-3 | TRBD1 | TRBV19 | - | CASREESGTGHRNTQYF | TGTGCCAGTAGAGAAGAGTCGGGGACAGGACATAGAAATACGCAGTATTTT
TRBJ1-2 | - | TRBV10-3 | many | CAISEGEWPGYTF | TGTGCCATCAGTGAGGGCGAGTGGCCTGGCTACACCTTC
TRBJ1-1 | TRBD1 | TRBV7-9 | - | CASSPRGQRDTEAFF | TGTGCCAGCAGCCCAAGGGGGCAGAGGGACACTGAAGCTTTCTTT
TRBJ2-5 | - | TRBV29-1 | - | CSVEDRMNQYF | TGCAGCGTTGAAGATAGGATGAACCAGTACTTC
TRBJ2-6 | - | TRBV12-3/TRBV12-4 | many | CASSSNRDGTNVLTF | TGTGCCAGCAGCTCTAACCGGGACGGGACCAACGTCCTGACTTTC
TRBJ1-2 | TRBD1 | TRBV7-2 | many | CASSGRTGDYGYTF | TGTGCCAGCAGCGGCCGGACAGGGGACTATGGCTACACCTTC
TRBJ1-2 | - | TRBV9 | few | CASSGATEFINYGYTF | TGTGCCAGCAGCGGGGCCACAGAATTCATTAACTATGGCTACACCTTC
TRBJ1-5 | - | TRBV12-3/TRBV12-4 | - | CASSAGAQPQHF | TGTGCCAGCAGTGCCGGGGCCCAGCCCCAGCATTTT
TRBJ1-1 | - | TRBV7-8 | - | CASSGGGTEAFF | TGTGCCAGCAGCGGAGGGGGGACTGAAGCTTTCTTT